This T cell receptor beta chain was documented in a study of T cells in Graves' hyperthyroidism and ophthalmopathy. As for the study in general: Specimen type is peripheral blood, collected at initial diagnosis prior to any treatment.

Whole-study findings and limits: Ophthalmopathy was model-predicted a median about 6 months pre-onset.

The CDR3 totals 15 residues. Germline V gene sequence: CDR1 GTSNPN, CDR2 SVGIG (reference sequence). V gave up 1 base and J gave up 9 bases; unmatched junction bases: 12. Each diagnosis drew on symptoms, thyroxine, TRAb, thyroid ultrasound and orbital computed tomography findings. Source material for PBMCs was more than 9.5 ml fresh peripheral blood. Details on this clonotype: The antigen remains undetermined.

RNA transcripts served as the template for amplifying TCR beta CDR3 regions. Initially, a first-round RT-PCR of the TCR CDR3 employed the HTBI primer set. Each CDR3 protein gets one entry after TCRdb re-called the multiplex PCR reads with MiXCR. This table has around 690,000 distinct CDR3 sequences, less than 25% appearing once. This receptor was taken from a man aged 25-45 years with Graves' ophthalmopathy. The chain employs TRBV30 and TRBJ2-1, with 7 nucleotides matching TRBD2. Specimen: blood. The CDR3 nucleotides are TGTGCCTGGAGTGGGGCCAGCGGGATCTCTAGTGAGCAGTTCTTC. It is translated as CAWSGASGISSEQFF. The entire variable domain, with the rest obtained from reference TRBV30 and TRBJ2-1, is as follows: SQTIHQWPATLVQPVGSPLSLECTVEGTSNPNLYWYRQAAGRGLQLLFYSVGIGQISSEVPQNLSASRPQDRQFILSSKKLLLSDSGFYLCAWSGASGISSEQFFGPGTRLTVL.